This T cell receptor (beta chain) emerged from a study of cytomegalovirus exposure and HLA in healthy donors. It was with 60 Vbeta and 13 Jbeta primers that the PCR ran. Only in-frame clones appear in the TCRdb table, and some are missing; sequencing was by immunoSEQ multiplex PCR. This sample has about 190,000 clones, with about 89% found just once. This receptor was identified in a young man in good health and CMV-seronegative. The sample taken for sequencing was PBMCs.

In DNA, the CDR3 is TGTGCCAGCGGCTTTGAACAGGCGAACACCGGGGAGCTGTTTTTT. This translates into CASGFEQANTGELFF. This chain connects TRBV27 to TRBJ2-2, with a tentative D call TRBD1 (5 bases). V lost 8 bases and J lost 0, with 13 bases in between. Germline loops: CDR1 MNHEY, CDR2 SMNVEV (reference sequence). The CDR3 sequence is 15 residues long.